This TCR beta chain is drawn from a study of blood T cell repertoires in COVID-19. Participants were placed into cohorts based on the clinical history they reported. The CDR3 is made up of 13 amino acids. Germline V gives CDR1 SEHNR, CDR2 FQNEAQ (reference sequence). The ends were cut back, 9 bases at V and 2 bases at J, with 11 bases in the middle. The assay was immunoSEQ multiplex PCR, and TCRdb's table has in-frame clones only and misses some. The table has hundreds of thousands of clones, 85% to 90% seen once. Source material: PBMCs or T cells enriched from blood (not recorded which). This receptor was identified in a woman in her late teens or twenties who had recovered from COVID-19. This chain joins TRBV7-9 and TRBJ2-1, with D tentatively TRBD1 (5 bases). The DNA for the CDR3 is TGTGCCAGTGGCAGGGATGCCTACAATGAGCAGTTCTTC. It yields the protein CASGRDAYNEQFF. Using reference TRBV7-9 and TRBJ2-1 for the parts outside the CDR3, the full variable domain is DTGVSQNPRHKITKRGQNVTFRCDPISEHNRLYWYRQTLGQGPEFLTYFQNEAQLEKSRLLSDRFSAERPKGSFSTLEIQRTEQGDSAMYLCASGRDAYNEQFFGPGTRLTVL.